This is a list of T cell receptor beta chains from one sample in a study of cytomegalovirus exposure and HLA in healthy donors. Sequenced by immunoSEQ multiplex PCR; TCRdb stores in-frame clones only, minus some. In the table there are 80,000 to 95,000 clones, 60% to 80% of which are singletons. The sequencing input was PBMCs. The receptor set was obtained from a woman aged 50 to 65 in good health and CMV-seropositive. CDR3s include the opening cysteine and the closing phenylalanine or tryptophan. A D gene is named only where the DNA matches it firmly. Clone size appears in some rows only: once, few, many, or a class for an expanded clone.

>-|-|TRBJ2-7|16|TRBV6-6
CASSYSRQAGSYEQYF
TGTGCCAGCAGTTACTCAAGACAGGCCGGCTCCTACGAGCAGTACTTC
>-|-|TRBJ2-6|15|TRBV6-5
CASSYWRAGANVLTF
TGTGCCAGCAGTTACTGGAGGGCTGGGGCCAACGTCCTGACTTTC
>-|-|TRBJ1-2|13|TRBV9
CASSEMGDYGYTF
TGTGCCAGCAGTGAGATGGGCGACTATGGCTACACCTTC
>-|-|TRBJ2-4|15|TRBV4-1
CASSQDLGVKNIQYF
TGCGCCAGCAGCCAAGATCTCGGGGTCAAAAACATTCAGTACTTC
>TRBD1|few|TRBJ2-3|16|TRBV11-1
CASSSRWDSRTDTQYF
TGTGCCAGCAGCTCCCGGTGGGACAGTAGGACAGATACGCAGTATTTT
>-|-|TRBJ2-1|13|TRBV19
CASGGTVGNEQFF
TGTGCCAGCGGCGGGACAGTGGGCAATGAGCAGTTCTTC
>-|-|TRBJ2-5|14|TRBV5-5
CASSRTGWEETQYF
TGTGCCAGCAGCCGTACAGGGTGGGAAGAGACCCAGTACTTC
>-|-|TRBJ2-2|14|TRBV7-9
CASSLGQGIGELFF
TGTGCCAGCAGCTTAGGCCAGGGCATCGGGGAGCTGTTTTTT
>TRBD1|once|TRBJ2-7|15|TRBV19
CATGTAKGMGYEQYF
TGTGCTACAGGGACAGCAAAGGGTATGGGCTACGAGCAGTACTTC
>-|-|TRBJ2-5|13|TRBV7-3
CASSLTLDSREYF
TGTGCCAGCAGCTTAACTCTGGACAGTAGAGAGTACTTC
>-|-|TRBJ2-7|15|TRBV2
CASSERYGSGNEQYF
TGTGCCAGCAGTGAAAGATACGGGAGTGGGAACGAGCAGTACTTC
>TRBD2|-|TRBJ2-7|15|TRBV19
CASSIVGGRDYEQYF
TGTGCCAGTAGTATAGTGGGCGGGAGAGACTACGAGCAGTACTTC
>-|-|TRBJ2-3|14|TRBV2
CASTYMRFTDTQYF
TGTGCCAGCACCTACATGAGGTTCACAGATACGCAGTATTTT
>-|few|TRBJ2-5|15|TRBV27
CASSLWGERGETQYF
TGTGCCAGCAGTTTATGGGGGGAGCGAGGGGAGACCCAGTACTTC
>-|-|TRBJ2-2|16|TRBV9
CAGSVEVSGTAGELFF
TGTGCCGGCAGCGTAGAAGTTAGCGGTACGGCCGGGGAGCTGTTTTTT
>-|-|TRBJ2-1|15|TRBV27
CASKDKWGSYNEQFF
TGTGCCAGCAAGGACAAGTGGGGCTCCTACAATGAGCAGTTCTTC
>TRBD1|-|TRBJ1-2|13|TRBV6-1
CASSADRAWGYTF
TGTGCCAGCAGTGCGGACAGGGCGTGGGGCTACACCTTC
>-|-|TRBJ2-3|15|TRBV5-4
CASSPSGIRTDTQYF
TGTGCCAGCAGCCCCTCAGGGATCCGCACAGATACGCAGTATTTT
>-|-|TRBJ2-6|17|TRBV21-1
CASSNPGAQTGANVLTF
TGTGCCAGCAGCAACCCTGGCGCACAGACCGGGGCCAACGTCCTGACTTTC
>-|-|TRBJ1-6|13|TRBV2
CASRGPNNSPLHF
TGTGCCAGCAGGGGGCCTAATAATTCACCCCTCCACTTT
>-|few|TRBJ2-5|15|TRBV25-1
CASSHDNRVQETQYF
TGTGCCAGCAGTCACGATAACAGGGTCCAAGAGACCCAGTACTTC
>-|-|TRBJ1-5|15|TRBV4-1
CASSQTHPGHQPQHF
TGCGCCAGCAGCCAAACCCACCCTGGCCATCAGCCCCAGCATTTT
>TRBD1|-|TRBJ2-1|16|TRBV28
CASSLAGQGGYNEQFF
TGTGCCAGCAGTTTAGCGGGACAGGGTGGCTACAATGAGCAGTTCTTC
>-|-|TRBJ1-3|10|TRBV21-1
CASRPQGKDF
TGTGCCAGCAGGCCACAGGGAAAGGATTTT
>-|-|TRBJ2-4|14|TRBV7-2
CASSPDYGKNIQYF
TGTGCCAGCAGCCCCGACTACGGGAAAAACATTCAGTACTTC
>TRBD1|-|TRBJ1-6|15|TRBV7-8
CASSTQTGENSPLHF
TGTGCCAGCAGCACACAGACAGGGGAAAATTCACCCCTCCACTTT
>-|-|TRBJ2-1|12|TRBV27
CASSFSSGEQFF
TGTGCCAGCAGTTTTAGTTCTGGTGAGCAGTTCTTC
>-|-|TRBJ1-5|17|TRBV7-9
CSSSLESWAGSNQPQHF
TGTTCCAGCAGCTTAGAGTCGTGGGCGGGTAGCAATCAGCCCCAGCATTTT
>-|-|TRBJ2-7|15|TRBV6-6
CASSSAHAGSYEQYF
TGTGCCAGCAGTTCCGCGCATGCGGGCTCCTACGAGCAGTACTTC
>TRBD2|-|TRBJ2-1|15|TRBV2
CASSGASGTYNEQFF
TGTGCCAGCAGTGGGGCTAGCGGAACTTACAATGAGCAGTTCTTC
>TRBD2|-|TRBJ2-7|15|TRBV7-8
CASSQSGTSVRSGYF
TGTGCCAGCAGCCAATCCGGGACTAGCGTGCGTTCGGGGTACTTC
>-|-|TRBJ2-7|14|TRBV11-2
CASSLVLSSYEQYF
TGTGCCAGCAGCTTAGTACTGAGCTCCTACGAGCAGTACTTC
>-|few|TRBJ1-2|12|TRBV29-1
CSVLDLGNGYTF
TGCAGCGTGCTCGACCTAGGTAATGGCTACACCTTC
>-|-|TRBJ1-6|15|TRBV4-1
CASSLGGGLNSPLHF
TGCGCCAGCAGCCTGGGGGGGGGTTTGAATTCACCCCTCCACTTT
>TRBD1|-|TRBJ2-7|14|TRBV27
CASAKDRGLNEQYF
TGTGCCAGCGCCAAAGACAGGGGTCTAAACGAGCAGTACTTC
>TRBD1|few|TRBJ1-1|15|TRBV10-3
CAISESRQGGTEAFF
TGTGCCATCAGTGAGTCAAGACAGGGGGGCACTGAAGCTTTCTTT
>-|-|TRBJ2-1|14|TRBV5-4
CASSSLASYNEQFF
TGTGCCAGCAGCTCCCTAGCGAGCTACAATGAGCAGTTCTTC
>-|-|TRBJ2-1|14|TRBV15
CATQPGFVFDEQFF
TGTGCCACCCAACCAGGTTTCGTATTCGATGAGCAGTTCTTC
>TRBD1|-|TRBJ1-6|16|TRBV5-1
CASSLAGQGTNSPLHF
TGCGCCAGCAGCTTGGCCGGACAGGGGACGAATTCACCCCTCCACTTT
>-|-|TRBJ1-1|12|TRBV6-5
CASSLPDTEAFF
TGTGCCAGCAGTCTTCCGGACACTGAAGCTTTCTTT
>-|-|TRBJ2-1|13|TRBV11-2
CASSLGLANEQFF
TGTGCCAGCAGCTTAGGTTTAGCGAATGAGCAGTTCTTC
>-|few|TRBJ1-2|13|TRBV28
CATWGQARHGYTF
TGTGCCACCTGGGGGCAGGCTAGACATGGCTACACCTTC
>TRBD1|few|TRBJ2-3|15|TRBV5-6
CASSLLDRAADTQYF
TGTGCCAGCAGCTTGCTGGACAGGGCCGCAGATACGCAGTATTTT
>-|-|TRBJ2-1|16|TRBV11-3
CASSTHGGQGRDEQFF
TGTGCCAGCAGCACCCACGGCGGGCAGGGGAGGGATGAGCAGTTCTTC
>-|-|TRBJ1-4|15|TRBV19
CASTGEGFTNEKLFF
TGTGCCAGTACAGGAGAGGGCTTCACTAATGAAAAACTGTTTTTT
>-|-|TRBJ1-5|17|TRBV30
CAWSGYGTGLGNQPQHF
TGTGCCTGGAGTGGTTACGGGACGGGACTTGGCAATCAGCCCCAGCATTTT
>TRBD2|-|TRBJ2-7|14|TRBV7-9
CASSKAGSSYEQYF
TGTGCCAGCAGCAAAGCGGGAAGCTCCTACGAGCAGTACTTC
>-|-|TRBJ1-2|15|TRBV14
CASSPQAPIGYGYTF
TGTGCCAGCAGCCCACAGGCTCCCATAGGGTATGGCTACACCTTC
>-|once|TRBJ1-3|15|TRBV2
CASSDITGAGNTIYF
TGTGCCAGCAGTGATATCACGGGGGCTGGAAACACCATATATTTT
>-|-|TRBJ2-4|14|TRBV29-1
CSVEEGRGKNIQYF
TGCAGCGTTGAAGAGGGCAGGGGCAAAAACATTCAGTACTTC
>-|-|TRBJ2-3|14|TRBV27
CASGRGTSTDTQYF
TGTGCCAGTGGCCGGGGGACTAGCACAGATACGCAGTATTTT
>TRBD1|once|TRBJ1-6|14|TRBV7-8
CASSSGTGHSPLHF
TGTGCCAGCAGCTCCGGGACAGGGCATTCACCCCTCCACTTT
>-|-|TRBJ2-1|12|TRBV11-1
CASSLRPGEQFF
TGTGCCAGCAGCTTAAGGCCGGGTGAGCAGTTCTTC
>-|-|TRBJ2-2|15|TRBV9
CASSVSATNTGELFF
TGTGCCAGCAGCGTATCCGCGACGAACACCGGGGAGCTGTTTTTT
>-|-|TRBJ1-4|14|TRBV7-6
CASSLGGGNEKLFF
TGTGCCAGCAGCTTAGGTGGAGGTAATGAAAAACTGTTTTTT